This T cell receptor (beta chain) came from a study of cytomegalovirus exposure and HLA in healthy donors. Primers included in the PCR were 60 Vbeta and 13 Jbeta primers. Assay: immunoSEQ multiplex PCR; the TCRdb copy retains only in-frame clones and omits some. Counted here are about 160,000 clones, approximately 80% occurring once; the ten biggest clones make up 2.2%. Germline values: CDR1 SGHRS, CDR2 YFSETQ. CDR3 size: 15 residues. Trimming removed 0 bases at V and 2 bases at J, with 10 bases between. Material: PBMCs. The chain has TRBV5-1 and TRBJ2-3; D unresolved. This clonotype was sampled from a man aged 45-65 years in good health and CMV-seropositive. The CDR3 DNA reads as TGCGCCAGCAGCTTGGGCTCCCTAAACACAGATACGCAGTATTTT. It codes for CASSLGSLNTDTQYF. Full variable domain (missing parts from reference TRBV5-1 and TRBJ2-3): KAGVTQTPRYLIKTRGQQVTLSCSPISGHRSVSWYQQTPGQGLQFLFEYFSETQRNKGNFPGRFSGRQFSNSRSEMNVSTLELGDSALYLCASSLGSLNTDTQYFGPGTRLTVL.